A single sample gave rise to the 18 T cell receptor beta chains below, sequenced in a study of T cell responses to AZD1222 COVID-19 vaccine (TCRdb year 2021). Library preparation used the immunoSEQ multiplex PCR assay. Sourced from immuneACCESS, this table was stored by TCRdb with only in-frame sequences that have V and J called. A share of the clones is absent; for the studies checked, an unresolved V gene accounts for under half, and the remainder has no known explanation. The sample yields 65,000 to 85,000 clones; roughly 90% were counted once. The leading ten clones occupy about 5.2% of the sample. What the time point label conveys for this sample: baseline before first vaccination. The sequenced sample was peripheral blood, obtained on day 0 of AZD1222 vaccination. The receptors stem from an adult in good health.

V and J are TRBV2 and TRBJ1-4; no definite D call. The V gene's germline CDR1 is SNHLY and CDR2 FYNNEI. Trimming shortened V by 1 base and J by 4 bases, and 10 bases separated the two germline ends. CDR3 length: 15 amino acids. The CDR3 DNA reads as TGTGCCAGCAGTGAAGGTGGTCAGCTTAATGAAAAACTGTTTTTT. This codes for CASSEGGQLNEKLFF.

This chain connects TRBV27 to TRBJ1-5; 8 bases are shared with TRBD1. Germline V CDR1 and CDR2: MNHEY, SMNVEV (reference sequence). The CDR3 extends over 16 amino acids. With V trimmed by 4 bases and J by 5 bases, 10 bases remained unmatched. The CDR3 DNA reads TGTGCCAGCAGTTCCATCAGGGGGCAGCGTGATCAGCCCCAGCATTTT. It yields the protein CASSSIRGQRDQPQHF.

This clone was recorded once. The chain's CDR3 is CASSSDRVVEKLFF. In DNA, the CDR3 is TGTGCCAGCAGTTCGGACAGGGTGGTCGAAAAACTGTTTTTT. The rearrangement links TRBV6-5 to TRBJ1-4; 8 nucleotides match TRBD1. The CDR3 has 14 amino acids. V shed 4 bases and J 8 bases; nucleotides not matched to a gene: 6. In germline, CDR1 is MNHEY, CDR2 SVGAGI.

The chain employs TRBV28 and TRBJ1-1; D ambiguous. Germline loops: CDR1 MDHEN, CDR2 SYDVKM. The CDR3 sequence is 12 residues long. Trimming took off 5 bases at V and 1 base at J, with 5 bases between the two ends. The DNA of the CDR3 is TGTGCCAGCAGTCCTTCGAACACTGAAGCTTTCTTT. It codes for CASSPSNTEAFF.

This clone has only a few counts. The chain employs TRBV5-1 and TRBJ2-7; D ambiguous. This CDR3 comprises 12 residues. V lost 0 bases and J 3 bases, leaving 4 bases between the germline ends. Germline assignment: CDR1 SGHRS and CDR2 YFSETQ. This chain's CDR3 is CASSLERYEQYF. Written as DNA, the CDR3 is TGCGCCAGCAGCTTGGAACGCTACGAGCAGTACTTC. Full variable domain (remainder filled in from reference TRBV5-1 and TRBJ2-7): KAGVTQTPRYLIKTRGQQVTLSCSPISGHRSVSWYQQTPGQGLQFLFEYFSETQRNKGNFPGRFSGRQFSNSRSEMNVSTLELGDSALYLCASSLERYEQYFGPGTRLTVT.

The V and J genes are TRBV9 and TRBJ1-2; TRBD1 agrees at 12 bases. CDR1 is SGDLS and CDR2 is YYNGEE in the germline V gene. The CDR3 has 13 amino acids. J lost 14 bases, V lost 3 bases, and 8 bases had no gene match. This CDR3 is CASSEGQGARKTF. The CDR3 bases are TGTGCCAGCAGCGAGGGACAGGGGGCTAGGAAGACCTTC.

This CDR3 is CASYQVDRYGYTF. CDR3 DNA: TGTGCCAGCTATCAGGTAGATCGGTATGGCTACACCTTC. V is TRBV28 and J is TRBJ1-2; no clear D gene. Germline CDR1 MDHEN, CDR2 SYDVKM. The CDR3 has 13 residues. V lost 8 bases and J 5 bases, leaving 15 bases between the germline ends.

The chain has TRBV2 and TRBJ1-5; D uncertain. The V and J ends lost 4 bases and 3 bases respectively, with 10 bases between them. The CDR3 has 14 amino acids. Germline CDR1 and CDR2: SNHLY and FYNNEI. CDR3 region: CASSGTGINQPQHF. DNA for the CDR3: TGTGCCAGCAGTGGCACGGGGATCAATCAGCCCCAGCATTTT.

The V call is TRBV15, the J call TRBJ1-3; maybe TRBD1 (5 bases). V lost 8 bases and J 1 base, leaving 15 bases between the germline ends. Germline CDR1 LNHNV, CDR2 YYDKDF (reference sequence). The CDR3 length is 15 residues. The CDR3 DNA is TGTGCCACCCGGGGGGAGTATACTTCTGGAAACACCATATATTTT. Its translation: CATRGEYTSGNTIYF.

This clone was detected only once. The rearrangement joins TRBV10-3 to TRBJ1-1, with a tentative D call TRBD1 (6 bases). Germline loops: CDR1 ENHRY, CDR2 SYGVKD. The V gene lost 4 bases and the J gene lost 7 bases, with 19 bases spanning the gap. This CDR3 is 15 amino acids long. CDR3 nucleotides: TGTGCCATCAGTGGGTTGGGGGGCAGGGAGGGTGAAGCTTTCTTT. Encoded protein: CAISGLGGREGEAFF.

The chain has TRBV18 and TRBJ1-5; D is possibly TRBD1 (5 bases). Germline lookup yields CDR1 KGHSH and CDR2 LQKENI. The V gene lost 3 bases and the J gene lost 5 bases, with 8 bases spanning the gap. This CDR3 spans 13 amino acids. The CDR3 DNA reads TGTGCCAGCTCACCCCAACAGGATCAGCCCCAGCATTTT. Translating gives CASSPQQDQPQHF. The full variable domain, completed using reference TRBV18 and TRBJ1-5, is NAGVMQNPRHLVRRRGQEARLRCSPMKGHSHVYWYRQLPEEGLKFMVYLQKENIIDESGMPKERFSAEFPKEGPSILRIQQVVRGDSAAYFCASSPQQDQPQHFGDGTRLSIL.

J is TRBJ1-2 and V is TRBV10-2, with D possibly being TRBD1 (6 bases). The CDR3 sequence is 16 residues long. Germline lookup yields CDR1 WSHSY and CDR2 SAAADI. V gave up 3 bases and J gave up 4 bases, with 18 bases separating them. CDR3: CASSDRGAIVIYGYTF. CDR3 DNA: TGCGCCAGCAGTGATAGGGGGGCGATAGTGATCTATGGCTACACCTTC.

This rearrangement joins TRBV6-1 to TRBJ2-1, with TRBD2 identical over 8 bases. The junction had 6 bases not matched to a gene; V was cut back by 2 bases and J by 9 bases. Germline lookup yields CDR1 MNHNS and CDR2 SASEGT. The CDR3 contains 14 residues. The CDR3 region has the DNA TGTGCCAGCAGTGAATTTGGCGCGGGGGGTGAGCAGTTCTTC. Protein: CASSEFGAGGEQFF.

The chain uses TRBV5-1 and TRBJ2-2; TRBD1 might be the D (6 bases). This CDR3 contains 14 residues. From germline, CDR1 is SGHRS and CDR2 YFSETQ. Deletions cut 5 bases from V and 1 base from J, with 9 bases between. CDR3 region: CASSQGLNTGELFF. The CDR3 nucleotides are TGCGCCAGCAGTCAGGGGTTGAACACCGGGGAGCTGTTTTTT.

V and J are TRBV15 and TRBJ2-5, with TRBD2 matching 9 bases. CDR1 and CDR2 (germline): LNHNV, YYDKDF (reference sequence). With V trimmed by 4 bases and J by 5 bases, 8 bases remained unmatched. This CDR3 has 15 residues. The CDR3 DNA follows: TGTGCCACCAGCAAGGGCGGGGGGGCCTCCGAGACCCAGTACTTC. Protein sequence: CATSKGGGASETQYF.

This chain uses TRBV5-1 with TRBJ2-5; 7 nucleotides match TRBD1. Germline V lookup: CDR1 SGHRS, CDR2 YFSETQ. V gave up 0 bases and J gave up 4 bases; unmatched junction bases: 3. This CDR3 contains 14 residues. The CDR3 here is CASSLGDSLETQYF. In DNA form, the CDR3 reads TGCGCCAGCAGCTTGGGGGACAGTTTAGAGACCCAGTACTTC.

V and J are TRBV5-4 and TRBJ1-3; 7 bases fit TRBD1. V gave up 4 bases and J gave up 1 base; unmatched junction bases: 5. This CDR3 is 15 amino acids long. Germline assignment: CDR1 SGHNT and CDR2 YYREEE (reference sequence). CDR3 in DNA: TGTGCCAGCAGCGGGAGGGGGCTATCTGGAAACACCATATATTTT. Translation: CASSGRGLSGNTIYF.

This clone showed up just once. The V and J genes are TRBV5-1 and TRBJ2-7, with a tentative D call TRBD1 (5 bases). Germline CDR1 and CDR2: SGHRS and YFSETQ. CDR3 size: 15 residues. V dropped 4 bases and J dropped 6 bases, with 20 bases sitting between them. The chain's CDR3 is CASSLESGIRAEQYF. As DNA, the CDR3 is TGCGCCAGCAGCCTGGAGTCTGGGATCAGGGCCGAGCAGTACTTC.